This entry describes one TCR beta chain. Its antigen is unidentified. V lost 6 bases and J lost 7; bases outside the gene matches: 8. Germline CDR1 and CDR2: KGHSH and LQKENI. This CDR3 has 14 residues. TCR beta CDR3 regions were amplified from RNA. The HTBI primer set served for first-round RT-PCR of the TCR CDR3. In TCRdb, the multiplex PCR reads were re-called with MiXCR into one record per CDR3 protein. Altogether fewer than 200,000 distinct CDR3 sequences are present, approximately 15% being singletons, with the ten largest covering around 27%. This sample stems from a study of T cells in Graves' hyperthyroidism and ophthalmopathy. Whole-study results and caveats: Ophthalmopathy was distinguished from stable hyperthyroidism by 13 V-J signatures.

PBMCs came from roughly 10 ml fresh peripheral blood. Sequencing used blood. The chain employs TRBV18 and TRBJ2-7; TRBD1 matches at 11 bases. This sequence originates from a woman between 50 and 59 years old with Graves' hyperthyroidism. The CDR3, as DNA: TGTGCCAGCTCCCCTGGACAGGGGGCTGAAGAGCAGTACTTC. It codes for CASSPGQGAEEQYF.